A selection of T cell receptor beta chains follows, all from one sample in a study of cytomegalovirus exposure and HLA in healthy donors. Repertoires were generated with immunoSEQ multiplex PCR, while TCRdb's copy carries only in-frame clones and drops some. This table has 110,000 to 150,000 clones, more than 70% appearing once. The sequenced sample was PBMCs. The receptors shown here come from a woman aged 45-59 years in good health and CMV-seronegative. Each CDR3 is given with its conserved first and last residue. D genes are given only for firm matches. Size is omitted from some rows. Given values are once, few, many or a class for expanded clones.

d_call j_call clone_size v_call cdr3_length cdr3_nt cdr3_aa
TRBD1 TRBJ1-2 NA TRBV29-1 13 TGCAGCGTTCGACAGGGGGCAACGGAAGGCTACACCTTC CSVRQGATEGYTF
TRBD2 TRBJ2-5 medium-sized TRBV2 15 TGTGCCAGCAGTGTTTCCCCTAGCGGGGGCGAGACCCAGTACTTC CASSVSPSGGETQYF
TRBD1 TRBJ1-2 NA TRBV11-1 14 TGTGCCAGCGGGACCCAACAGGGGATCCATGGCTACACCTTC CASGTQQGIHGYTF
NA TRBJ2-3 NA TRBV28 17 TGTGCCAGCACCAGCACGGGGGGCGGAAACTCCGCAGATACGCAGTATTTT CASTSTGGGNSADTQYF
NA TRBJ1-2 NA TRBV6-6 14 TGTGCCAGCAGTTACTTTCCTCCTAACTATGGCTACACCTTC CASSYFPPNYGYTF
NA TRBJ2-3 NA TRBV4-1 16 TGCGCCAGCAGCCAAGTGGGCTGGGCTAGCACAGATACGCAGTATTTT CASSQVGWASTDTQYF
NA TRBJ2-7 NA TRBV7-2 16 TGTGCCAGCAGCTTAGCAACCGGGGGTTATTCCTACGAGCAGTACTTC CASSLATGGYSYEQYF
TRBD1 TRBJ1-1 NA TRBV7-9 13 TGTGCCAGCAGCGGATCTACAGGGGGCCGCTTTTTCTTT CASSGSTGGRFFF
NA TRBJ1-2 NA TRBV6-5 16 TGTGCCAGCAGTTACAGATCACAGACCTCTAACTATGGCTACACCTTC CASSYRSQTSNYGYTF
NA TRBJ1-2 NA TRBV27 19 TGTGCCAGCAGCCATTTTAAACAGGGTGGTTTCTCTACTAACTATGGCTACACCTTC CASSHFKQGGFSTNYGYTF
NA TRBJ2-6 NA TRBV2 15 TGTGCCAGCAGGTTACAGGGAACCGGGGCCAACGTCCTGACTTTC CASRLQGTGANVLTF
NA TRBJ1-2 few TRBV6-5 14 TGTGCCAGCAGTTACTCGCCGCAGGGGTGTGACTACACCTTC CASSYSPQGCDYTF
NA TRBJ1-3 NA TRBV10-3 18 TGTGCCATCAGTGACGGGTTAAGGACTCTAATCTCTGGAAACACCATATATTTT CAISDGLRTLISGNTIYF
TRBD1 TRBJ1-1 NA TRBV7-8 18 TGTGCCAGCAGCGTCGCCGGACAGGGTATTGGCCAGAACACTGAAGCTTTCTTT CASSVAGQGIGQNTEAFF
NA TRBJ2-7 few TRBV11-3 13 TGTGCCAGCAGCTTTTCACAGGCCTCCGAGCAGTACTTC CASSFSQASEQYF
TRBD1 TRBJ1-1 once TRBV19 15 TGTGCCAGTATGTCGCAGGGGGGATCGGGCACTGAAGCTTTCTTT CASMSQGGSGTEAFF
NA TRBJ2-2 NA TRBV7-8 15 TGTGCCAGCAGCTTACGCGTATCTGTGTCCGGGGAGCTGTTTTTT CASSLRVSVSGELFF
NA TRBJ1-4 NA TRBV10-1 14 TGCGCCAGCACCCGGCAGGGAAGGGATGAAAAACTGTTTTTT CASTRQGRDEKLFF
NA TRBJ2-5 NA TRBV27 15 TGTGCCAGCAGTTTTCAGGGCTGGGCCCAAGAGACCCAGTACTTC CASSFQGWAQETQYF
NA TRBJ2-2 NA TRBV9 14 TGTGCCAGCAGCGTCAGCGTAGGCACCGGGGAGCTGTTTTTT CASSVSVGTGELFF
NA TRBJ2-2 NA TRBV15 15 TGTGCCACCAGCAGAGGTGTATCTAACACCGGGGAGCTGTTTTTT CATSRGVSNTGELFF
TRBD1 TRBJ1-4 NA TRBV2 14 TGTGCCAGCAGGGGGGACAGCAGTAATGAAAAACTGTTTTTT CASRGDSSNEKLFF
TRBD1 TRBJ1-1 NA TRBV4-3 17 TGCGCCAGCAGCCAAGACCTGCCCGGGACAGGGGGCACTGAAGCTTTCTTT CASSQDLPGTGGTEAFF
NA TRBJ1-6 NA TRBV5-1 15 TGCGCCAGCAGCTTGGAGTCAGGGGAGTATTCACCCCTCCACTTT CASSLESGEYSPLHF
TRBD1 TRBJ1-1 NA TRBV28 15 TGTGCCAGTAGTTCGAGAATCAGGGGGACGGGTGAAGCTTTCTTT CASSSRIRGTGEAFF
TRBD2 TRBJ2-1 NA TRBV4-3 17 TGCGCCAGCAGCCAAGATTGGGGGGGGAATCGGAACAATGAGCAGTTCTTC CASSQDWGGNRNNEQFF
TRBD1 TRBJ1-4 NA TRBV7-8 15 TGTGCCAGCAGCTTAGTTATAGGGGGCGGTGAAAAACTGTTTTTT CASSLVIGGGEKLFF
NA TRBJ2-7 NA TRBV5-1 13 TGCGCCAGCAGCTTGGTCGGGGAATACGAGCAGTACTTC CASSLVGEYEQYF
TRBD1 TRBJ1-2 NA TRBV19 11 TGTGCCATCAAACAGGGGCATGGCTACACCTTC CAIKQGHGYTF
NA TRBJ1-1 NA TRBV6-5 15 TGTGCCAGCATGGGTTCGGGACACCTGAACACTGAAGCTTTCTTT CASMGSGHLNTEAFF
NA TRBJ2-7 few TRBV4-2 16 TGTGCCAGCAGCCAAGAGCTGGACAGAACCATCTACGAGCAGTACTTC CASSQELDRTIYEQYF
NA TRBJ1-1 NA TRBV27 15 TGTGCCAGCAGTTTATCTGGGGGCCTTGCTCGAGAAGCTTTCTTT CASSLSGGLAREAFF
TRBD1 TRBJ2-7 once TRBV6-6 14 TGTGCCAGCAGTTATGGGGACAGCTCCTACGAGCAGTACTTC CASSYGDSSYEQYF
NA TRBJ1-1 NA TRBV29-1 11 TGCAGCGTCGGACAATGGGGTGAAGCTTTCTTT CSVGQWGEAFF
TRBD1 TRBJ2-7 NA TRBV11-2 14 TGTGCCAGCAGCTTCCGGGACAGGGGATCCGAGCAGTACTTC CASSFRDRGSEQYF
TRBD2 TRBJ2-5 NA TRBV4-1 17 TGCGCCAGCAGCCAAGGAATGCCGACTAGCGGCCAAGAGACCCAGTACTTC CASSQGMPTSGQETQYF
NA TRBJ2-1 NA TRBV28 12 TGTGCCAGCAGGACTCTCTACAATGAGCAGTTCTTC CASRTLYNEQFF
TRBD2 TRBJ2-7 NA TRBV11-2 16 TGTGCCAGCAGCTTAAGTATGGCTAGCGGGGGTTACGAGCAGTACTTC CASSLSMASGGYEQYF
NA TRBJ1-1 once TRBV13 15 TGTGCCAGCAGCTTACTGCGGGGCAGAGATACTGAAGCTTTCTTT CASSLLRGRDTEAFF
TRBD1 TRBJ2-7 NA TRBV18 14 TGTGCCAGCTCACTTACAGGGGGCTCCTACGAGCAGTACTTC CASSLTGGSYEQYF
NA TRBJ2-7 few TRBV5-1 13 TGCGCCAGCAGCTCGCTTGTGACAGACGAGCAGTACTTC CASSSLVTDEQYF
TRBD2 TRBJ2-5 NA TRBV11-3 14 TGTGCCAGCAGCTTGGGAGGGGCGCAAGAGACCCAGTACTTC CASSLGGAQETQYF
NA TRBJ1-3 NA TRBV6-1 14 TGTGCCAGCAGTGACAATAGTCGAGCGACGGGGATATATTTT CASSDNSRATGIYF
NA TRBJ2-6 few TRBV11-2 18 TGTGCCAGCAGCTTACCTCCGGGGGTTGGGGTACGGGCCAACGTCCTGACTTTC CASSLPPGVGVRANVLTF
TRBD1 TRBJ1-2 few TRBV18 14 TGTGCCAGCTCCAGGACAGGGCGGGACTATGGCTACACCTTC CASSRTGRDYGYTF
NA TRBJ1-1 NA TRBV11-2 17 TGTGCCAGCAGCTTAAAACAGGGTTCAACTACGAACACTGAAGCTTTCTTT CASSLKQGSTTNTEAFF
NA TRBJ2-5 NA TRBV19 15 TGTGCCAGTACCGTAGGGGGGGAACCACAAGAGACCCAGTACTTC CASTVGGEPQETQYF
NA TRBJ2-2 NA TRBV5-1 13 TGCGCCAGCCCGGGGGGCCAGAACGGGGAGCTGTTTTTT CASPGGQNGELFF
NA TRBJ2-4 NA TRBV7-8 18 TGTGCCAGCAGCTTAGCGCTAAGGCAGGGGGGCGGCAAAAACATTCAGTACTTC CASSLALRQGGGKNIQYF
NA TRBJ1-4 NA TRBV30 14 TGTGCCTGGAGTGTAGGCAGGGGCCATGAAAAACTGTTTTTT CAWSVGRGHEKLFF
NA TRBJ2-1 few TRBV10-2 17 TGCGCCAGCAGTGAGTCGAATTCGGGCGGGGTCTACAATGAGCAGTTCTTC CASSESNSGGVYNEQFF
TRBD1 TRBJ1-1 NA TRBV7-9 13 TGTTCCAGCAGCCTAGACAGGGGTTCTGAAGCTTTCTTT CSSSLDRGSEAFF
TRBD2 TRBJ2-3 NA TRBV7-2 15 TGTGCCAGCAGCTGGCGGGGGGGCCTTGGAGATACGCAGTATTTT CASSWRGGLGDTQYF
TRBD2 TRBJ2-3 NA TRBV25-1 17 TGTGCCAGTCGGGGGGGGTTCGGGATTGTGGGCACAGATACGCAGTATTTT CASRGGFGIVGTDTQYF
NA TRBJ1-3 NA TRBV5-6 14 TGTGCCAGCAGCGTGGAGGGGGCTGGAAACACCATATATTTT CASSVEGAGNTIYF
TRBD1 TRBJ1-4 NA TRBV18 13 TGTGCCAGCTCACTACAGGGGGCGGAAAAACTGTTTTTT CASSLQGAEKLFF
TRBD1 TRBJ1-4 NA TRBV6-1 14 TGTGCCAGCAGGGTCACAGGGGATGGCGAAAAACTGTTTTTT CASRVTGDGEKLFF
NA TRBJ1-1 NA TRBV7-9 15 TGTGCCAGCAGCTTAGCGCAACACCAGAACACTGAAGCTTTCTTT CASSLAQHQNTEAFF
TRBD2 TRBJ2-3 NA TRBV5-4 19 TGTGCCAGCAGCTCCCTAATCCTGGGACTAGCGGGCCGCACAGATACGCAGTATTTT CASSSLILGLAGRTDTQYF
NA TRBJ1-2 NA TRBV2 13 TGTGCCAGCAGTGAACAGAAAAACTATGGCTACACCTTC CASSEQKNYGYTF